This T cell receptor (beta chain) was identified during a study of blood T cell repertoires in COVID-19. V dropped 5 bases and J dropped 3; count of bases not matched to a gene: 7. This CDR3 contains 15 residues. The germline V gene has CDR1 SGHAT and CDR2 FQNNGV. Profiling relied on immunoSEQ multiplex PCR, and the TCRdb table lists in-frame clones only, not all of them. The table lists 200,000 to 250,000 clones, approximately 90% of them singletons. This clone was observed once. The sequence was obtained from a woman aged 18-29 years who had recovered from COVID-19. Input material: peripheral blood. This sequence joins TRBV11-2 and TRBJ2-1; the match to TRBD2 covers 7 bases. The chain's CDR3 is CASSLSGSGYNEQFF. In DNA, the CDR3 is TGTGCCAGCAGCCTTAGCGGGTCTGGCTACAATGAGCAGTTCTTC.